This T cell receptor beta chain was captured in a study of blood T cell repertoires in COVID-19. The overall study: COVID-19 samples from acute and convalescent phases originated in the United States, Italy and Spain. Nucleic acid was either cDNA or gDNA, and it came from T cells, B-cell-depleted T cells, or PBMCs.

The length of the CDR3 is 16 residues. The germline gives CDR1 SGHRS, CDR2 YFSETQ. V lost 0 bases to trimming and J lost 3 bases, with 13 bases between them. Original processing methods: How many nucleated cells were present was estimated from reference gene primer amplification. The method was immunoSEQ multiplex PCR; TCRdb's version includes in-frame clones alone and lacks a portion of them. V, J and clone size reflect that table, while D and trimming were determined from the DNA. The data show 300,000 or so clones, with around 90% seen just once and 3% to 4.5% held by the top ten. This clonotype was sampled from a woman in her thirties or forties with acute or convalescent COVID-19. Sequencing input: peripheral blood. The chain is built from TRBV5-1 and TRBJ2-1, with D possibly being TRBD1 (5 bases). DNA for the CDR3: TGCGCCAGCAGCTTGGCGCAGGGTCGAGTCTACAATGAGCAGTTCTTC. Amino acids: CASSLAQGRVYNEQFF.